Shown below are 23 T cell receptor beta chains from a single sample sequenced in a study of human T cells and chemical hapten exposure. Stated time point: patch test 2, 6 weeks after DPC sensitization. Treatment specified: therapeutic diphenylcyclopropenone sensitization with weekly scalp DPC. Each CDR3 protein gets one entry after TCRdb re-called the RACE reads with MiXCR. Of fewer than 150,000 distinct CDR3 sequences listed, about an eighth are singletons. The source was whole blood, collected in connection with sensitization to the hapten diphenylcyclopropenone (DPC). All receptors derive from a woman aged 50 to 65 with alopecia areata. Some clones in this sample may be carry-over from other donors' samples.

There are a few counts of this clonotype. The rearrangement links TRBV12-5 to TRBJ2-3; D gene uncertain. The CDR3 extends over 15 amino acids. From germline, CDR1 is LGHNT and CDR2 FRNRAP. The V and J ends lost 0 bases and 2 bases respectively, with 9 bases between them. CDR3: CASGLVGGTTDTQYF. CDR3 nucleotides: TGTGCTAGTGGTTTGGTCGGCGGAACCACAGATACGCAGTATTTT.

The rearrangement links TRBV18 to TRBJ1-3; D unresolved. The V gene's germline CDR1 is KGHSH and CDR2 LQKENI. The V end lost 8 bases, the J end lost 0 bases, and 2 bases lay between the germline ends. CDR3 length: 11 amino acids. CDR3 in amino acids: CASASGNTIYF. The CDR3 DNA reads as TGTGCCAGCGCCTCTGGAAACACCATATATTTT.

The rearrangement joins TRBV7-9 to TRBJ1-4, with a possible D match to TRBD1 (6 bases). V lost 8 bases and J lost 8, with 18 bases in between. The CDR3 is made up of 14 amino acids. Germline CDR1 SEHNR, CDR2 FQNEAQ (reference sequence). For the CDR3, the DNA is TGTGCCAGCGGCCCGACACAGGGAACCGAAAAACTGTTTTTT. Residues: CASGPTQGTEKLFF.

This clonotype has a count of ten or more. The chain joins TRBV21-1 to TRBJ1-5. TRBV21-1 is classified as a pseudogene. The CDR3 loop spans 14 amino acids. The CDR3 region has the DNA TGTGCCAGCAGGTGGAGTTATAGCAATCAGCCCCAGCATTTT. Residues: CASRWSYSNQPQHF.

V is TRBV7-9 and J is TRBJ1-1; a weak D match, TRBD1 (6 bases). The germline gives CDR1 SEHNR, CDR2 FQNEAQ (reference sequence). Trimming removed 5 bases from V and 6 bases from J, with 16 bases in between. The CDR3 length is 14 residues. The CDR3, as DNA: TGTGCCAGCAGCGACACAGGGCGCGTACCTGAAGCTTTCTTT. It yields the protein CASSDTGRVPEAFF.

The sample holds a few counts of this clonotype. The gene calls are TRBV7-8 and TRBJ1-5; D gene unclear. Trimming shortened V by 1 base and J by 0 bases, and 7 bases separated the two germline ends. Per the germline V gene, CDR1 is SGHVS and CDR2 is FQNEAQ. CDR3 length: 15 amino acids. CDR3 nucleotides: TGTGCCAGCAGCTTAGTGGGGATTAGCAATCAGCCCCAGCATTTT. Protein product: CASSLVGISNQPQHF.

Only a few counts were recorded for this clonotype. J is TRBJ1-2 and V is TRBV6-2 or TRBV6-3; D might be TRBD1 (6 bases). Trimming stripped 4 bases from V and 7 bases from J, with 16 bases between. Germline V CDR1 and CDR2: MNHEY, SVGEGT. The CDR3 length is 14 residues. In DNA, the CDR3 is TGTGCCAGCAGTTTCCTCGGCTCCAGGGGTGGCTACACCTTC. Translation: CASSFLGSRGGYTF.

This clonotype was recorded many times. This rearrangement joins TRBV5-4 to TRBJ1-1; D might be TRBD1 (6 bases). The V end was cut by 0 bases, the J end by 3 bases, with 15 bases between. This CDR3 spans 16 amino acids. Germline V gene sequence: CDR1 SGHNT, CDR2 YYREEE (reference sequence). The CDR3: CASSLGGGGIDTEAFF. The CDR3 bases are TGTGCCAGCAGCTTGGGCGGGGGCGGTATAGACACTGAAGCTTTCTTT.

This clonotype was seen a handful of times. The genes are TRBV12-3 or TRBV12-4 and TRBJ1-1; maybe TRBD1 (6 bases). The CDR3 spans 13 residues. V was cut by 1 base and J by 9 bases, with 12 bases left in between. DNA of the CDR3: TGTGCCAGCAGTTTAGGGGCAGGGGCCCAAGCTTTCTTT. This encodes CASSLGAGAQAFF.

This clonotype was counted a few times. The gene calls are TRBV20-1 and TRBJ2-7; tentative D call: TRBD1 (5 bases). There are 15 residues in the CDR3. With 6 bases removed from V and 2 bases from J, the gap between germline ends came to 20 bases. Germline CDR1 and CDR2: DFQATT and SNEGSKA (reference sequence). This CDR3 reads CSATNPVQATYEQYF. CDR3 sequence (DNA): TGCAGTGCCACCAACCCCGTACAGGCCACCTACGAGCAGTACTTC.

The rearrangement uses TRBV11-2 and TRBJ2-1; D is uncertain. The CDR3 sequence is 14 residues long. V lost 5 bases and J lost 1, with 9 bases in between. Germline V gene data show CDR1 as SGHAT and CDR2 as FQNNGV. The CDR3 DNA follows: TGTGCCAGCAGCCCCCCCCCTTCCTACAATGAGCAGTTCTTC. As protein: CASSPPPSYNEQFF. The complete variable domain, with remaining parts taken from reference TRBV11-2 and TRBJ2-1, reads EAGVAQSPRYKIIEKRQSVAFWCNPISGHATLYWYQQILGQGPKLLIQFQNNGVVDDSQLPKDRFSAERLKGVDSTLKIQPAKLEDSAVYLCASSPPPSYNEQFFGPGTRLTVL.

J is TRBJ2-7 and V is TRBV12-3 or TRBV12-4; D might be TRBD1 (6 bases). The CDR3 spans 11 residues. V lost 6 bases and J lost 6, with 9 bases in between. The DNA of the CDR3 is TGTGCCAGCAGCAGGGGTCGCGAGCAGTACTTC. Amino acids: CASSRGREQYF.

The V and J genes are TRBV6-2 or TRBV6-3 and TRBJ2-1; 10 positions match TRBD2. J lost 0 bases, V lost 6 bases, and 8 bases had no gene match. This CDR3 comprises 17 residues. From germline, CDR1 is MNHEY and CDR2 SVGEGT. CDR3 nucleotides: TGTGCCAGCAGCCAGAGAGGACTAGCGGCCTCCTACAATGAGCAGTTCTTC. This translates into CASSQRGLAASYNEQFF.

This clonotype was detected many times. This chain links TRBV7-3 with TRBJ1-1; 7 nucleotides line up with TRBD1. V trimming: 5 bases; J trimming: 2 bases; junction bases outside the gene matches: 5. The CDR3 runs to 14 residues. The germline V gene has CDR1 SGHTA and CDR2 FQGTGA. As DNA, the CDR3 is TGTGCCAGCAGCCGGGACAGCCGAAACACTGAAGCTTTCTTT. Amino acids: CASSRDSRNTEAFF. The full variable domain, its missing parts supplied by reference TRBV7-3 and TRBJ1-1, is GAGVSQTPSNKVTEKGKYVELRCDPISGHTALYWYRQSLGQGPEFLIYFQGTGAADDSGLPNDRFFAVRPEGSVSTLKIQRTERGDSAVYLCASSRDSRNTEAFFGQGTRLTVV.

The chain has TRBV18 and TRBJ1-1; 9 bases match TRBD1. The CDR3 has 16 residues. V was clipped by 3 bases and J by 0 bases; unmatched bases: 5. Germline V gives CDR1 KGHSH, CDR2 LQKENI. The CDR3 reads CASSPGTGPMNTEAFF. In DNA, the CDR3 is TGTGCCAGCTCACCCGGGACAGGGCCCATGAACACTGAAGCTTTCTTT.

This clonotype was seen ten or more times. V is TRBV20-1 and J is TRBJ2-7; 7 bases are shared with TRBD1. This CDR3 is built from 15 residues. J was trimmed by 1 base and V by 0 bases; bases with no gene match: 6. Germline CDR1 and CDR2: DFQATT and SNEGSKA (reference sequence). The CDR3 coding sequence is TGCAGTGCTAGAGATGTCGACAGGGTGTCCTACGAGCAGTACTTC. Translating gives CSARDVDRVSYEQYF.

There are many counts of this clonotype. The chain joins TRBV12-3 or TRBV12-4 to TRBJ2-3; D is unclear. The CDR3 runs 15 residues. V was clipped by 3 bases and J by 0 bases, with 10 bases between them. The CDR3 DNA is TGTGCCAGCAGTTTTCGGCGGCCTAGCACAGATACGCAGTATTTT. Residues: CASSFRRPSTDTQYF.

This clonotype occurred a few times. This rearrangement joins TRBV6-4 to TRBJ2-3, with D perhaps TRBD1 or TRBD2 (5 bases each). CDR3 length equals 14 residues. Germline V gene sequence: CDR1 MRHNA, CDR2 SNTAGT. V was clipped by 2 bases and J by 4 bases, with 10 bases between them. The CDR3 region is CASSDDMGADTQYF. For the CDR3, the DNA is TGTGCCAGCAGTGACGACATGGGGGCAGATACGCAGTATTTT.

V usage is TRBV11-3 and J usage is TRBJ2-5, with 7 nucleotides matching TRBD2. The junction had 9 bases not matched to a gene; V was cut back by 5 bases and J by 0 bases. CDR3 length: 16 residues. Germline CDR1 is SGHNT and CDR2 is YENEEA. The CDR3 reads CASSPRLAEYQETQYF. In DNA form, the CDR3 reads TGTGCCAGCAGCCCTCGACTAGCAGAGTACCAAGAGACCCAGTACTTC.

This clonotype was recorded a few times. The V and J genes are TRBV20-1 and TRBJ2-2; TRBD2 matches at 11 bases. V lost 1 base and J lost 8; bases outside the gene matches: 9. The CDR3 spans 16 residues. CDR1 is DFQATT and CDR2 is SNEGSKA in the germline V gene (reference sequence). CDR3 nucleotide sequence: TGCAGTGCTAGAGCCAGCCCTAGCGGGAGGTCTGGGGAGCTGTTTTTT. This encodes CSARASPSGRSGELFF.

This rearrangement joins TRBV2 to TRBJ1-1; 11 positions match TRBD1. Germline V lookup: CDR1 SNHLY, CDR2 FYNNEI. After removal of 4 bases from V and 4 bases from J, the junction contained 8 bases not matched to a gene. The CDR3 length is 16 residues. The CDR3 sequence: CASSVRDRGGGTEAFF. The CDR3 DNA follows: TGTGCCAGCAGTGTGCGGGACAGGGGGGGTGGCACTGAAGCTTTCTTT.

This clonotype was observed many times. This chain uses TRBV10-3 with TRBJ1-2; D might be TRBD1 (6 bases). V lost 7 bases to trimming and J lost 6 bases, with 15 bases between them. The CDR3 has 13 residues. CDR1 is ENHRY, CDR2 SYGVKD, per germline. The CDR3 region has the DNA TGTGCCATCAAGGCCAGGGGACTCGATGGCTACACCTTC. It translates to CAIKARGLDGYTF.

Regarding this clonotype: Because the CDR3's place on the DNA is in doubt, the DNA is left out and the CDR3 is given as listed by TCRdb. The V and J genes are TRBV12-3 or TRBV12-4 and TRBJ1-2; the table assigns TRBD1, which was not confirmed against the DNA. Both ends counted, the CDR3 spans 12 residues. The CDR3 spells CASSLGVGQGTF.